This is a list of T cell receptor beta chains from one sample in a study of blood T cell repertoires in COVID-19. The protocol was immunoSEQ multiplex PCR, while the TCRdb copy is restricted to in-frame clones and leaves out a portion. The sample has about 87,000 clones, about 90% seen once. Sequencing was done on a sample of peripheral blood. Receptor source: a man younger than 35 with COVID-19, enrolled during active disease. Both conserved end residues are part of each CDR3. D genes are given only for firm matches. Only part of the rows carry a size: once, few, many, or a class if the clone is expanded.

J | V | D | size | CDR3 | DNA
TRBJ1-2 | TRBV14 | TRBD1 | - | CASSQHRGHGYTF | TGTGCCAGCAGCCAACACAGGGGGCATGGCTACACCTTC
TRBJ2-7 | TRBV7-9 | TRBD2 | - | CASSRSGRAEEQYF | TGTGCCAGCAGTCGAAGCGGGAGGGCCGAGGAGCAGTACTTC
TRBJ2-1 | TRBV29-1 | TRBD2 | - | CSVDGLAGGYNEQFF | TGCAGCGTGGACGGACTAGCGGGAGGCTACAATGAGCAGTTCTTC
TRBJ2-3 | TRBV9 | TRBD1 | - | CASSVEAGGPSDTQYF | TGTGCCAGCAGCGTAGAGGCAGGGGGACCATCAGATACGCAGTATTTT
TRBJ1-5 | TRBV30 | - | - | CASSWSTNQPQHF | TGTGCTTCGAGTTGGAGTACCAATCAGCCCCAGCATTTT
TRBJ2-1 | TRBV18 | - | - | CASSPEGEGGEQFF | TGTGCCAGCTCACCAGAGGGAGAAGGCGGTGAGCAGTTCTTC
TRBJ2-3 | TRBV5-1 | TRBD2 | - | CASSWALSGRGDTDTQYF | TGCGCCAGCAGCTGGGCCTTATCCGGGAGGGGGGACACAGATACGCAGTATTTT
TRBJ1-2 | TRBV16 | - | - | CASSQSFREPYGYTF | TGTGCCAGCAGCCAATCTTTCCGGGAACCCTATGGCTACACCTTC
TRBJ2-1 | TRBV27 | - | - | CASSSRQLAGNYNEQFF | TGTGCCAGCAGTTCCCGCCAGCTAGCCGGAAACTACAATGAGCAGTTCTTC
TRBJ2-7 | TRBV27 | TRBD2 | - | CASSLASGLSYEQYF | TGTGCCAGCAGTTTGGCTAGCGGACTCTCCTACGAGCAGTACTTC
TRBJ2-2 | TRBV27 | TRBD1 | - | CASFDRGLPGELFF | TGTGCCAGCTTTGACAGGGGGCTCCCCGGGGAGCTGTTTTTT
TRBJ2-3 | TRBV10-3 | TRBD1 | - | CAIRDREDTQYF | TGTGCCATCAGGGACAGGGAAGATACGCAGTATTTT
TRBJ2-1 | TRBV5-4 | - | - | CASSMTSFEQFF | TGTGCCAGCAGCATGACTAGTTTTGAGCAGTTCTTC
TRBJ2-7 | TRBV7-2 | TRBD2 | - | CASSLTSGDAYEQYF | TGTGCCAGCAGCCTGACTAGCGGGGATGCCTACGAGCAGTACTTC
TRBJ2-7 | TRBV24-1 | - | - | CATSDGGHEQYF | TGTGCCACCAGTGATGGGGGCCACGAGCAGTACTTC
TRBJ2-2 | TRBV5-1 | TRBD2 | - | CATAPRAGVNTGELFF | TGCGCCACCGCCCCACGAGCGGGAGTAAACACCGGGGAGCTGTTTTTT
TRBJ1-5 | TRBV28 | TRBD1 | few | CASSPGTVVFQPQHF | TGTGCCAGCAGCCCGGGGACAGTGGTGTTTCAGCCCCAGCATTTT
TRBJ2-7 | TRBV7-2 | TRBD1 | - | CASRTQGGTYEQYF | TGTGCCAGCAGGACACAGGGGGGCACCTACGAGCAGTACTTC
TRBJ2-2 | TRBV6-4 | TRBD2 | - | CASSDSLAGNTGELFF | TGTGCCAGCAGTGACTCCCTAGCGGGGAACACCGGGGAGCTGTTTTTT
TRBJ1-6 | TRBV5-1 | - | - | CASSLVGGVYNSPLHF | TGCGCCAGCAGCTTGGTAGGGGGTGTGTATAATTCACCCCTCCACTTT
TRBJ2-7 | TRBV19 | - | - | CASSIRTATYEQYF | TGTGCCAGTAGTATAAGGACAGCTACCTACGAGCAGTACTTC
TRBJ2-1 | TRBV6-5 | - | - | CASSPGHRYNEQFF | TGTGCCAGCAGTCCCGGTCACAGATACAATGAGCAGTTCTTC
TRBJ2-7 | TRBV27 | - | - | CASSFGQSYEQYF | TGTGCCAGCAGTTTTGGACAGAGCTACGAGCAGTACTTC
TRBJ1-5 | TRBV5-1 | - | - | CASSLGQSDQPQHF | TGCGCCAGCAGCTTGGGACAGAGCGATCAGCCCCAGCATTTT
TRBJ2-1 | TRBV2 | - | - | CASRTDRNEQFF | TGTGCCAGCAGGACCGACAGAAATGAGCAGTTCTTC
TRBJ2-3 | TRBV24-1 | - | - | CATKGAFGTDTQYF | TGTGCCACCAAGGGAGCGTTCGGCACAGATACGCAGTATTTT
TRBJ2-5 | TRBV7-2 | TRBD1 | - | CASSFAGTGVETQYF | TGTGCCAGCAGCTTCGCCGGGACAGGGGTCGAGACCCAGTACTTC
TRBJ2-7 | TRBV7-9 | - | - | CASSGRRNYEQYF | TGTGCCAGCAGCGGGAGGAGGAACTACGAGCAGTACTTC